This T cell receptor beta chain stems from a study of Graves' ophthalmopathy and Graves' hyperthyroidism. Study at large: Sampling took place at initial diagnosis, with peripheral blood obtained before any treatment. Study-wide results and limits: Most clonotypes expanded in thyroid above 0.001 frequency were present in blood too.

CDR3 length equals 15 residues. CDR1 and CDR2 from the germline V gene are DFQATT and SNEGSKA (reference sequence). Trimming cost V 1 base and J 3 bases, with 16 bases left between them. Amplified material comprised TCR beta CDR3 regions derived from RNA transcripts. The first round was an RT-PCR with HTBI primers, and the second round was a multiplex PCR. TCRdb recomputed calls from the multiplex PCR reads with MiXCR, one row per CDR3 protein. The table lists around 670,000 distinct CDR3 sequences, roughly two fifths of them singletons, with roughly 45% in the top ten. This clonotype was observed many times. Its target is not known. Exclusion applied to patients with other autoimmune diseases, uncontrolled infections, pregnancy or lactation. Orbital computed tomography and thyroid ultrasound, along with TRAb, serum thyroxine and clinical symptoms, underpinned diagnosis.

The chain joins TRBV20-1 to TRBJ2-7; tentative D call: TRBD1 (6 bases). Sequenced input: peripheral blood. The clonotype was recovered from an adult man with Graves' ophthalmopathy. This CDR3 is CSARGGPGEGYEQYF. As DNA, the CDR3 is TGCAGTGCTAGAGGGGGGCCAGGGGAAGGCTACGAGCAGTACTTC.